Below are 14 T cell receptor beta chains sequenced from a single sample in a study of CD8 T cells in Susac syndrome. RNA, at about 0.45 to 1 ug, was reverse transcribed with random hexamers. TCRdb re-derived calls from the immunoSEQ multiplex PCR reads in MiXCR, one entry per CDR3 protein. The table records 140,000 to 150,000 distinct CDR3 sequences, approximately 95% of them present only once. Sequencing was done on a sample of CD4+ T cells from PBMCs. The origin of the receptors is a human donor with Susac syndrome.

For the CDR3, the DNA is TGCGCCAGCAGCGAAAGGTCCTCTGGAAACACCATATATTTT. Translating it yields CASSERSSGNTIYF. The chain uses TRBV5-1 and TRBJ1-3, with D uncertain. The germline V gene encodes CDR1 SGHRS and CDR2 YFSETQ. The CDR3 totals 14 residues. V was clipped by 4 bases and J by 0 bases, with 8 bases between them.

This chain joins TRBV20-1 and TRBJ1-2; 7 bases match TRBD1. Germline V lookup: CDR1 DFQATT, CDR2 SNEGSKA (reference sequence). J lost 8 bases, V lost 2 bases, and 8 bases had no gene match. The CDR3 loop spans 13 amino acids. The CDR3 here is CSARMQGGQGYTF. CDR3 sequence (DNA): TGCAGTGCTAGAATGCAGGGGGGCCAAGGCTACACCTTC.

The chain links TRBV5-1 to TRBJ2-7; TRBD2 matches at 8 bases. The V gene's germline CDR1 is SGHRS and CDR2 YFSETQ. The CDR3 runs to 15 residues. With 3 bases clipped from V and 2 bases from J, the junction kept 7 bases outside the gene matches. This CDR3 reads CASSSRLAGAYEQYF. Here the CDR3 DNA reads TGCGCCAGCAGCTCCCGTCTAGCGGGTGCCTACGAGCAGTACTTC.

The chain recombines TRBV29-1 with TRBJ2-1; TRBD2 aligns across 8 bases. Looked up from germline, CDR1 is SQVTM and CDR2 is ANQGSEA. The CDR3 sequence is 13 residues long. V trimming: 4 bases; J trimming: 4 bases; junction bases outside the gene matches: 3. The CDR3: CSVGSSGYNEQFF. CDR3 in DNA: TGCAGCGTTGGGTCTAGCGGGTACAATGAGCAGTTCTTC.

The genes are TRBV24-1 and TRBJ2-1; D unresolved. V gave up 1 base and J gave up 8 bases, with 5 bases separating them. The CDR3 is made up of 12 amino acids. Germline CDR1 reads KGHDR; CDR2 reads SFDVKD. The CDR3, as DNA: TGTGCCACCAGTGATTTCCGGCATGAGCAGTTCTTC. Residues: CATSDFRHEQFF.

This sequence joins TRBV6-6 and TRBJ2-3; 8 bases fit TRBD2. CDR3 length: 15 residues. The junction had 10 bases not matched to a gene; V was cut back by 8 bases and J by 3 bases. Germline V CDR1 and CDR2: MNHNY, SVGAGI (reference sequence). The CDR3 sequence is CASFGRGTGTDTQYF. The CDR3 DNA follows: TGTGCCAGCTTCGGGAGGGGAACTGGGACAGATACGCAGTATTTT.

V is TRBV5-6 and J is TRBJ1-5; a possible D gene is TRBD1 (5 bases). CDR1 SGHDT and CDR2 YYEEEE come from the germline V gene. V was trimmed by 2 bases and J by 1 base, leaving 16 bases between them. The CDR3 runs 17 residues. In nucleotides, the CDR3 is TGTGCCAGCAGCTTATTAGGGGCTCGAGGAAGCAATCAGCCCCAGCATTTT. It is translated as CASSLLGARGSNQPQHF.

This clonotype was counted a single time. The genes are TRBV3-1 and TRBJ2-1, with D perhaps being TRBD1 or TRBD2 (5 bases each). Trimming stripped 7 bases from V and 5 bases from J, with 9 bases between. CDR1 is LGHDT and CDR2 is YNNKEL in the germline V gene (reference sequence). CDR3 length equals 12 residues. The CDR3: CASTRGHNEQFF. As DNA, the CDR3 is TGTGCCAGCACCCGGGGACACAATGAGCAGTTCTTC.

The chain recombines TRBV9 with TRBJ1-5; unclear D gene. The V end was cut by 0 bases, the J end by 4 bases, with 11 bases between. Germline V gene data show CDR1 as SGDLS and CDR2 as YYNGEE. This CDR3 is 15 amino acids long. CDR3: CASSVEPAFNQPQHF. The DNA for the CDR3 is TGTGCCAGCAGCGTAGAGCCTGCCTTTAATCAGCCCCAGCATTTT.

The chain joins TRBV5-1 to TRBJ1-5; D unclear. The CDR3 length is 15 residues. The germline V gene has CDR1 SGHRS and CDR2 YFSETQ. Trimming removed 0 bases from V and 2 bases from J, with 9 bases in between. Written as DNA, the CDR3 is TGCGCCAGCAGCTTGGAGGGTGCACGCAATCAGCCCCAGCATTTT. Its protein product is CASSLEGARNQPQHF.

The rearrangement links TRBV20-1 to TRBJ1-2; D is possibly TRBD1 (5 bases). CDR1 and CDR2 (germline): DFQATT, SNEGSKA (reference sequence). V dropped 3 bases and J dropped 1 base, with 12 bases sitting between them. CDR3 length: 14 amino acids. The CDR3 sequence: CSASDGTNNYGYTF. In nucleotides, the CDR3 is TGCAGTGCTAGCGACGGGACGAATAACTATGGCTACACCTTC.

The chain joins TRBV25-1 to TRBJ2-3; TRBD2 aligns across 7 bases. The CDR3 loop spans 18 amino acids. Germline loops: CDR1 MGHDK, CDR2 SYGVNS. V gave up 6 bases and J gave up 2 bases; unmatched junction bases: 17. The CDR3 sequence is CASSSEPYLAEDTDTQYF. The CDR3 DNA reads TGTGCCAGCAGCAGTGAACCCTACCTAGCGGAGGACACAGATACGCAGTATTTT.

V is TRBV13 and J is TRBJ2-7, with a possible D match to TRBD2 (6 bases). This CDR3 has 16 residues. V was cut by 2 bases and J by 0 bases, with 14 bases left in between. In germline, CDR1 is PRHDT, CDR2 FYEKMQ (reference sequence). CDR3 loop: CASSLLRGVSSYEQYF. In DNA, the CDR3 is TGTGCCAGCAGCTTACTTCGCGGGGTCAGCTCCTACGAGCAGTACTTC. The whole variable domain, filled in from reference TRBV13 and TRBJ2-7, reads AAGVIQSPRHLIKEKRETATLKCYPIPRHDTVYWYQQGPGQDPQFLISFYEKMQSDKGSIPDRFSAQQFSDYHSELNMSSLELGDSALYFCASSLLRGVSSYEQYFGPGTRLTVT.

The chain uses TRBV19 and TRBJ1-1; tentative D call: TRBD1 (5 bases). The V gene lost 3 bases and the J gene lost 3 bases, with 8 bases spanning the gap. This CDR3 is 13 amino acids long. Germline CDR1 reads LNHDA; CDR2 reads SQIVND (reference sequence). The DNA of the CDR3 is TGTGCCAGTAGTATGCGAGGGGACACTGAAGCTTTCTTT. Translated: CASSMRGDTEAFF.